The T cell receptor beta chain under discussion was sequenced for a study of blood T cell repertoires in COVID-19. This CDR3 contains 13 residues. Trimming left V 6 bases short and J 5 bases short, with 13 bases between. The Seattle patients, enrolled during active infection, were followed longitudinally. Study processing details: Quantification of nucleated cells was approximated via reference gene primer amplification. Sequencing was performed with immunoSEQ multiplex PCR; in TCRdb, only in-frame clones are kept and a portion is missing. V and J calls and clone size are those listed in that table; D and trimming were worked out from the DNA. The profile shows 250,000 to 300,000 clones, roughly nine tenths of them singletons.

The clonotype comes from a woman aged 25-40 years with COVID-19, enrolled during active disease. The sequenced material came from peripheral blood. J is TRBJ1-1 and V is TRBV12-3 or TRBV12-4; possibly TRBD1 for D (5 bases). The CDR3 coding sequence is TGTGCCAGCAGGCCTACAGGACGGACTGAAGCTTTCTTT. The encoded protein is CASRPTGRTEAFF.